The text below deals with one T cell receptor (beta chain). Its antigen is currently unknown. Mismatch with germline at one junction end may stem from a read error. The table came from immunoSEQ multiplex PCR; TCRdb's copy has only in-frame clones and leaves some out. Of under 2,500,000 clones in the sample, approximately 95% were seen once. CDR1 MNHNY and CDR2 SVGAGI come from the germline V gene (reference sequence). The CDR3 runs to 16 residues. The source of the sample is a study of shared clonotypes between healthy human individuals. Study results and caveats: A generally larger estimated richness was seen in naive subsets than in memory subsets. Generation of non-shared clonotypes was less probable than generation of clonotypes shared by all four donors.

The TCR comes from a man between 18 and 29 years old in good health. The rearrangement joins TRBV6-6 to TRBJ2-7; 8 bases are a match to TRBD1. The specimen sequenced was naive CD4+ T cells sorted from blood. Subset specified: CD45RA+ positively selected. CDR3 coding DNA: TGTGCCAGCAGACGAGGACAGGGAAGAGTCTCCTACGAGCAGTGCTTC. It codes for CASRRGQGRVSYEQCF.